Each of the 8 T cell receptor beta chains below was sequenced from the same sample in a study of T-cell memory formation after mild COVID-19. TCRdb re-called the 5' RACE reads with MiXCR, one entry per CDR3 protein. The sample contains 150,000 or so distinct CDR3 sequences, about 14% of which appear only once. The sequenced sample was PBMCs or a T cell subset sorted from them (not recorded which). All receptors derive from an adult woman who had mild COVID-19 (a few samples of this study predate the infection). Cell type and time point are not known.

The chain joins TRBV6-6 to TRBJ2-1; TRBD1 aligns across 8 bases. CDR3 size: 15 residues. The germline CDR1 and CDR2 sequences are MNHNY and SVGAGI (reference sequence). The junction had 4 bases not matched to a gene; V was cut back by 4 bases and J by 2 bases. The CDR3 region has the DNA TGTGCCAGCAGTTCACAGGGGGATGCCTACAATGAGCAGTTCTTC. It yields the protein CASSSQGDAYNEQFF.

The genes are TRBV19 and TRBJ2-7; 9 positions match TRBD1. The CDR3 spans 17 residues. With 3 bases clipped from V and 5 bases from J, the junction kept 14 bases outside the gene matches. The V gene's germline CDR1 is LNHDA and CDR2 SQIVND (reference sequence). CDR3 sequence reads: CASSITGGSYSPHEQYF. The CDR3 region has the DNA TGTGCCAGTAGTATCACAGGGGGCTCCTACTCGCCCCACGAGCAGTACTTC.

The gene calls are TRBV19 and TRBJ2-7; 9 positions match TRBD1. Trimming took 6 bases from V and 3 from J; bases not matched to a gene: 3. The length of the CDR3 is 13 residues. The germline CDR1 and CDR2 sequences are LNHDA and SQIVND (reference sequence). The CDR3: CASRRQGVYEQYF. The CDR3 region has the DNA TGTGCCAGTAGGAGACAGGGGGTCTACGAGCAGTACTTC.

There are many counts of this clonotype. This sequence joins TRBV5-4 and TRBJ2-7; D not resolved. Germline-derived CDR1 and CDR2 are SGHNT and YYREEE (reference sequence). Trimming removed 4 bases from V and 2 bases from J, with 7 bases in between. The CDR3 length is 12 residues. CDR3 region: CASSQYPYEQYF. The CDR3 coding sequence is TGTGCCAGCAGCCAGTACCCCTACGAGCAGTACTTC.

The table lists this clonotype with a few counts. V usage is TRBV27 and J usage is TRBJ1-3; D gene ambiguous. V lost 0 bases and J 2 bases, leaving 11 bases between the germline ends. CDR1 and CDR2 from the germline V gene are MNHEY and SMNVEV (reference sequence). The CDR3 extends over 16 amino acids. CDR3 coding DNA: TGTGCCAGCAGTTTATCTATGGGGAATCCTGGAAACACCATATATTTT. Amino acids: CASSLSMGNPGNTIYF.

This clonotype was observed a handful of times. The chain recombines TRBV15 with TRBJ2-5; D is unresolved. V lost 1 base to trimming and J lost 1 base, with 7 bases between them. This CDR3 comprises 14 residues. Germline loops: CDR1 LNHNV, CDR2 YYDKDF (reference sequence). The CDR3 DNA is TGTGCCACCAGCAGAGGTCAGCCCCAAGAGACCCAGTACTTC. Translation gives CATSRGQPQETQYF.

A few counts support this clonotype. The V call is TRBV19, the J call TRBJ2-6; D is unclear. The germline CDR1 and CDR2 sequences are LNHDA and SQIVND (reference sequence). The CDR3 sequence is 16 residues long. Trimming stripped 5 bases from V and 2 bases from J, with 13 bases between. The CDR3 DNA sequence: TGTGCCAGTAGTCCGGCCCGCATGCCTGGGGCCAACGTCCTGACTTTC. It yields the protein CASSPARMPGANVLTF.

The genes are TRBV7-8 and TRBJ1-1, with D perhaps TRBD1 (6 bases). Per the germline V gene, CDR1 is SGHVS and CDR2 is FQNEAQ. V was clipped by 1 base and J by 2 bases, with 8 bases between them. The CDR3 sequence is 14 residues long. The CDR3 sequence is CASSLGQANTEAFF. CDR3 coding DNA: TGTGCCAGCAGCTTAGGACAGGCCAACACTGAAGCTTTCTTT.